These 16 T cell receptor beta chains were sequenced from one sample in a study of T-cell memory formation after mild COVID-19. TCRdb analysed the 5' RACE reads with MiXCR anew, one entry per CDR3 protein. Here the sample spans approximately 180,000 distinct CDR3 sequences, 15% to 20% being singletons. Sample: PBMCs or a T cell subset sorted from them (not recorded which). The receptors derive from an adult woman who had mild COVID-19 (a few samples of this study predate the infection). Cell type and time point are not known.

The V call is TRBV7-2, the J call TRBJ2-1; 13 bases map to TRBD2. CDR3 length: 15 residues. CDR1 is SGHTA and CDR2 is FQGNSA in the germline V gene. V trimming: 5 bases; J trimming: 9 bases; junction bases outside the gene matches: 7. DNA of the CDR3: TGTGCCAGCAGCCAGGGACTAGCGGGAACGGCTGAGCAGTTCTTC. It translates to CASSQGLAGTAEQFF.

The chain is built from TRBV7-9 and TRBJ1-6; D ambiguous. Per the germline V gene, CDR1 is SEHNR and CDR2 is FQNEAQ (reference sequence). The CDR3 length is 15 residues. Deletions cut 0 bases from V and 8 bases from J, with 11 bases between. The CDR3 sequence is CASSLAGYSDSPLHF. CDR3 DNA sequence: TGTGCCAGCAGCTTAGCGGGGTATTCGGATTCACCCCTCCACTTT.

This clonotype was counted a few times. The genes are TRBV11-2 and TRBJ2-2; D is unclear. The germline CDR1 and CDR2 sequences are SGHAT and FQNNGV. The CDR3 has 14 residues. V lost 6 bases and J lost 0, with 8 bases in between. This CDR3 reads CASSSTSNTGELFF. For the CDR3, the DNA is TGTGCCAGCAGTTCGACTTCGAACACCGGGGAGCTGTTTTTT.

This clonotype was counted a few times. V usage is TRBV6-5 and J usage is TRBJ2-7; no reliable D call. Germline assignment: CDR1 MNHEY and CDR2 SVGAGI. Trimming shortened V by 4 bases and J by 6 bases, and 16 bases separated the two germline ends. This CDR3 is built from 14 residues. CDR3 DNA: TGTGCCAGCAGTTCCCCCCCCGGGCACCGCGAGCAGTACTTC. The encoded protein is CASSSPPGHREQYF.

Only a few counts were recorded for this clonotype. J is TRBJ2-2 and V is TRBV7-2, with D hard to call. CDR1 is SGHTA, CDR2 FQGNSA, per germline. The germline V and J ends were trimmed by 5 bases and 3 bases, with 4 bases remaining between them. This CDR3 spans 12 amino acids. The DNA of the CDR3 is TGTGCCAGCAGCATGGACACCGGGGAGCTGTTTTTT. Residues: CASSMDTGELFF. The whole variable domain, remainder taken from reference TRBV7-2 and TRBJ2-2, is GAGVSQSPSNKVTEKGKDVELRCDPISGHTALYWYRQSLGQGLEFLIYFQGNSAPDKSGLPSDRFSAERTGGSVSTLTIQRTQQEDSAVYLCASSMDTGELFFGEGSRLTVL.

The V and J genes are TRBV5-1 and TRBJ2-5; D perhaps matches TRBD1 (6 bases). Germline-derived CDR1 and CDR2 are SGHRS and YFSETQ. This CDR3 region has 15 residues. The V and J ends lost 3 bases and 1 base respectively, with 13 bases between them. This CDR3 is CASSSSTGAQETQYF. The CDR3 coding sequence is TGCGCCAGCAGCTCCTCGACAGGTGCCCAAGAGACCCAGTACTTC.

This clonotype was picked up a small number of times. The chain has TRBV5-1 and TRBJ2-3, with TRBD2 identical over 9 bases. V shed 4 bases and J 2 bases; nucleotides not matched to a gene: 8. The germline gives CDR1 SGHRS, CDR2 YFSETQ. The CDR3 contains 16 residues. CDR3 in DNA: TGCGCCAGCAGCCCTCGTCCTAGCGGGGACACAGATACGCAGTATTTT. Translating it yields CASSPRPSGDTDTQYF.

The chain is built from TRBV12-3 or TRBV12-4 and TRBJ2-7, with 13 bases aligning to TRBD2. V lost 5 bases, J lost 12 bases, and 10 bases stayed unmatched. The CDR3 loop spans 14 amino acids. This CDR3 reads CASSPTGLAGRGYF. The CDR3 DNA reads as TGTGCCAGCAGTCCCACGGGACTAGCGGGACGCGGGTACTTC.

This clonotype appeared a few times. The V and J genes are TRBV7-3 and TRBJ2-1; D tentatively reads TRBD1 or TRBD2 (5 bases each). V was trimmed by 0 bases and J by 0 bases, leaving 9 bases between them. The CDR3 covers 16 residues. Per the germline V gene, CDR1 is SGHTA and CDR2 is FQGTGA. This CDR3 reads CASSLTGASSYNEQFF. CDR3 nucleotide sequence: TGTGCCAGCAGCTTAACCGGGGCCAGCTCCTACAATGAGCAGTTCTTC.

J is TRBJ2-5 and V is TRBV6-5, with D perhaps TRBD2 (6 bases). V dropped 0 bases and J dropped 5 bases, with 13 bases sitting between them. Germline CDR1 and CDR2: MNHEY and SVGAGI. This CDR3 has 15 residues. The CDR3 loop is CASSYSGDSRETQYF. The CDR3 region has the DNA TGTGCCAGCAGTTACTCGGGGGACTCCCGGGAGACCCAGTACTTC.

The genes are TRBV2 and TRBJ2-2; D remains ambiguous. The V gene's germline CDR1 is SNHLY and CDR2 FYNNEI. V gave up 5 bases and J gave up 5 bases, with 12 bases separating them. There are 14 residues in the CDR3. CDR3 region: CASSKIIETGELFF. The CDR3 DNA reads as TGTGCCAGCAGTAAAATTATCGAGACCGGGGAGCTGTTTTTT.

This clonotype was seen a single time. This chain connects TRBV29-1 to TRBJ1-2, with D perhaps matching TRBD1 (6 bases). V was pared by 6 bases and J by 2 bases, with 16 bases between. Germline V gives CDR1 SQVTM, CDR2 ANQGSEA. The CDR3 length is 14 residues. The CDR3 sequence is CSVPRGGGNYGYTF. The CDR3 region has the DNA TGCAGCGTGCCCCGAGGAGGGGGGAACTATGGCTACACCTTC.

This chain links TRBV12-3 or TRBV12-4 with TRBJ1-2; possibly TRBD1 for D (5 bases). Between the trimmed V and J ends, which lost 2 bases and 8 bases, there was a span of 15 bases. This CDR3 is built from 14 residues. This CDR3 reads CASSLPPGRRGYTF. The DNA for the CDR3 is TGTGCCAGCAGTTTACCCCCAGGGCGTAGGGGCTACACCTTC.

The gene calls are TRBV5-6 and TRBJ1-4; 9 nucleotides line up with TRBD1. The germline CDR1 and CDR2 sequences are SGHDT and YYEEEE. Trimming cost V 4 bases and J 6 bases; bases outside gene matches: 7. The CDR3 spans 15 residues. The CDR3 sequence is CASSQKGTGYEKLFF. CDR3 sequence (DNA): TGTGCCAGCAGCCAGAAAGGGACAGGGTATGAAAAACTGTTTTTT.

This CDR3 is CASSLDTGIPYGYTF. CDR3 nucleotides: TGTGCCAGCAGCTTGGATACAGGGATCCCCTATGGCTACACCTTC. This chain links TRBV5-5 with TRBJ1-2, with a possible D match to TRBD1 (6 bases). This CDR3 spans 15 amino acids. Germline CDR1 reads SGHKS; CDR2 reads YYEKEE (reference sequence). Trimming removed 0 bases at V and 4 bases at J, with 13 bases between.

The gene calls are TRBV5-1 and TRBJ2-7; tentatively, D is TRBD1 or TRBD2 (5 bases each). Germline V gives CDR1 SGHRS, CDR2 YFSETQ. The CDR3 runs 11 residues. Trimming removed 4 bases from V and 6 bases from J, with 8 bases in between. The CDR3 DNA reads TGCGCCAGCAGCGGGGACCGCGAGCAGTACTTC. It translates to CASSGDREQYF.